The rows below give T cell receptor beta chains drawn from one sample of a study of CD8+ T cells in alopecia areata. The table came from immunoSEQ multiplex PCR; TCRdb's copy has only in-frame clones and leaves some out. The table lists about 210,000 clones, more than 45% of them singletons. Sequencing was performed on CD4+ T cells sorted from blood, taken at week 4, from a patient treated with tofacitinib. Receptor source: a human donor with alopecia areata. Both conserved end residues are part of each CDR3. D genes are given only for firm matches. Not every row has a clone size; where given, it reads once, few, many or a size class.

. | . | TRBJ2-1 | TRBV7-8 | CASSLVRLNNEQFF | TGTGCCAGCAGCTTAGTCAGGCTAAACAATGAGCAGTTCTTC
. | TRBD2 | TRBJ2-4 | TRBV6-5 | CASNTSGKRNIQYF | TGTGCCAGCAACACTAGCGGCAAACGAAACATTCAGTACTTC
. | . | TRBJ2-5 | TRBV2 | CASGTNSRETQYF | TGTGCCAGCGGCACCAACTCTAGGGAGACCCAGTACTTC
few | TRBD1 | TRBJ2-7 | TRBV30 | CAWSRGQGIEQYF | TGTGCCTGGAGTAGGGGACAGGGGATCGAGCAGTACTTC
. | TRBD1 | TRBJ1-1 | TRBV2 | CASRSGGDTEAFF | TGTGCCAGCAGATCAGGGGGTGACACTGAAGCTTTCTTT
. | . | TRBJ1-2 | TRBV7-2 | CASSVASYGYTF | TGTGCCAGCAGTGTTGCTTCTTATGGCTACACCTTC
. | . | TRBJ2-3 | TRBV29-1 | CSVDATLARTDTQYF | TGCAGCGTTGACGCGACTCTAGCCCGCACAGATACGCAGTATTTT
. | TRBD2 | TRBJ2-7 | TRBV9 | CASSVAWGLAGEQYF | TGTGCCAGCAGCGTGGCGTGGGGACTAGCAGGCGAGCAGTACTTC
. | . | TRBJ2-3 | TRBV9 | CASSVAPSSDTQYF | TGTGCCAGCAGCGTAGCCCCTAGCTCAGATACGCAGTATTTT
. | . | TRBJ2-1 | TRBV30 | CAWDLPGTYKNEQFF | TGTGCCTGGGATTTACCCGGGACTTATAAAAATGAGCAGTTCTTC
few | . | TRBJ2-3 | TRBV9 | CASSVLSTDTQYF | TGTGCCAGCAGCGTACTCAGCACAGATACGCAGTATTTT
few | . | TRBJ2-5 | TRBV4-1 | CASSQGERETQYF | TGCGCCAGCAGCCAAGGGGAGCGAGAGACCCAGTACTTC
few | . | TRBJ1-2 | TRBV6-1 | CASSEGVREYYGYTF | TGTGCCAGCAGTGAAGGGGTTAGGGAATACTATGGCTACACCTTC
. | . | TRBJ2-2 | TRBV30 | CAWSGGNTGELFF | TGTGCCTGGAGCGGGGGTAACACCGGGGAGCTGTTTTTT
. | TRBD2 | TRBJ2-7 | TRBV29-1 | CSAGTSGLVEQYF | TGCAGCGCTGGGACTAGCGGATTAGTCGAGCAGTACTTC
few | . | TRBJ2-7 | TRBV20-1 | CSARDGEQYF | TGCAGTGCTAGAGACGGCGAGCAGTACTTC
. | . | TRBJ2-3 | TRBV19 | CASSIPGEGTDTQYF | TGTGCCAGTAGTATCCCGGGGGAGGGCACAGATACGCAGTATTTT
. | TRBD1 | TRBJ2-7 | TRBV29-1 | CSVGPGTGIAYEQYF | TGCAGCGTTGGTCCCGGGACAGGGATTGCCTACGAGCAGTACTTC
few | TRBD1 | TRBJ1-2 | TRBV5-1 | CASSLEGQGVYGYTF | TGCGCCAGCAGCTTGGAGGGACAGGGCGTCTATGGCTACACCTTC
. | . | TRBJ2-7 | TRBV28 | CASSDPLGQLF | TGTGCCAGCAGTGACCCCCTAGGACAGTTGTTC
. | . | TRBJ1-2 | TRBV25-1 | CASSHGGLGGYTF | TGTGCCAGCTCTCATGGAGGGTTGGGGGGCTACACCTTC
. | . | TRBJ2-1 | TRBV30 | CAGDKGRYEQFF | TGTGCCGGGGATAAAGGGAGGTATGAGCAGTTCTTC
. | . | TRBJ1-1 | TRBV29-1 | CSVLANTEAFF | TGCAGCGTCCTAGCTAACACTGAAGCTTTCTTT
. | . | TRBJ2-1 | TRBV4-1 | CASSQESGFYNEQFF | TGCGCCAGCAGCCAAGAGTCCGGATTTTACAATGAGCAGTTCTTC
few | TRBD1 | TRBJ1-2 | TRBV2 | CASRTGFYGYTF | TGTGCCAGCAGGACAGGGTTCTATGGCTACACCTTC
. | TRBD1 | TRBJ2-5 | TRBV14 | CASSQRTGHPHGETQYF | TGTGCCAGCAGCCAACGGACAGGTCACCCGCATGGAGAGACCCAGTACTTC
. | . | TRBJ1-5 | TRBV5-1 | CASSPGAGGNQPQHF | TGCGCCAGCAGTCCGGGAGCGGGAGGGAATCAGCCCCAGCATTTT
. | TRBD2 | TRBJ2-3 | TRBV5-1 | CASSFTSGGNTDTQYF | TGCGCCAGCAGCTTCACTAGCGGGGGGAACACAGATACGCAGTATTTT